This is a list of T cell receptor beta chains from one sample in a study of vaccination and CD4 T cells after COVID-19. These receptors lack a known antigen. Each CDR3 protein is one row after TCRdb ran MiXCR on the PCR reads. This sample has 3,500 to 4,500 distinct CDR3 sequences, with around 20% found just once. The sample taken for sequencing was CD4+ T cells from blood, cultured in vitro. These receptors were collected from a human donor who had recovered from COVID-19. Both conserved end residues are part of each CDR3. A D gene is named only where the DNA matches it firmly. The listing skips clone size in some rows; elsewhere it reads once, few, many or a size class.

CDR3nt: TGTGCCAGCAGCCCCCTGAGCAAAAGGGGTATGAACACTGAAGCTTTCTTT
CDR3aa: CASSPLSKRGMNTEAFF
abundance: few
v_gene: TRBV11-2
j_gene: TRBJ1-1
d_gene: NA

CDR3nt: TGCAGTGCTTGCCCTCAAACCTACAATGAGCAGTTCTTC
CDR3aa: CSACPQTYNEQFF
abundance: NA
v_gene: TRBV20-1
j_gene: TRBJ2-1
d_gene: NA

CDR3nt: TGTGCCACCTCCGCCAGCGAGGGTTACAATGAGCAGTTCTTC
CDR3aa: CATSASEGYNEQFF
abundance: NA
v_gene: TRBV2
j_gene: TRBJ2-1
d_gene: NA

CDR3nt: TGTGCCAGCAGCAGGGGGGTAGGAGAGATCCAGTACTTC
CDR3aa: CASSRGVGEIQYF
abundance: once
v_gene: TRBV11-3
j_gene: TRBJ2-5
d_gene: NA

CDR3nt: TGTGCCAGCAGTTTACAGGGTTCTTACACTGAAGCTTTCTTT
CDR3aa: CASSLQGSYTEAFF
abundance: medium-sized
v_gene: TRBV12-3/TRBV12-4
j_gene: TRBJ1-1
d_gene: NA

CDR3nt: TGTGCCAGCAGTGAACTGGTTGGGGGTTATGAAGCTTTCTTT
CDR3aa: CASSELVGGYEAFF
abundance: NA
v_gene: TRBV2
j_gene: TRBJ1-1
d_gene: NA

CDR3nt: TGTGCCAGCAGACAGACAGGCTCCTACGAGCAGTACTTC
CDR3aa: CASRQTGSYEQYF
abundance: NA
v_gene: TRBV6-1
j_gene: TRBJ2-7
d_gene: NA

CDR3nt: TGTGCCAGCACCCCCCTTGGGGGGGGCGGCTATGGCTACACCTTC
CDR3aa: CASTPLGGGGYGYTF
abundance: few
v_gene: TRBV12-3/TRBV12-4
j_gene: TRBJ1-2
d_gene: NA

CDR3nt: TGTGCCAGCAGTGACCCCCCTAGTCTAGCGGGGGGCCTTAAGCGCACAGATACGCAGTATTTT
CDR3aa: CASSDPPSLAGGLKRTDTQYF
abundance: NA
v_gene: TRBV5-4
j_gene: TRBJ2-3
d_gene: TRBD2

CDR3nt: TGCAGTGCCCCCAAGGGGGGGATCAATGAAAAACTGTTTTTT
CDR3aa: CSAPKGGINEKLFF
abundance: NA
v_gene: TRBV20-1
j_gene: TRBJ1-4
d_gene: NA

CDR3nt: TGTGCCAGTAGTATCTACGAGGGAGGTGGTGACACCATATATTTT
CDR3aa: CASSIYEGGGDTIYF
abundance: once
v_gene: TRBV19
j_gene: TRBJ1-3
d_gene: NA

CDR3nt: TGCGCCAGCAGCCCTTCGGCGGTCGCGGACTACACCTTC
CDR3aa: CASSPSAVADYTF
abundance: few
v_gene: TRBV5-1
j_gene: TRBJ1-2
d_gene: NA